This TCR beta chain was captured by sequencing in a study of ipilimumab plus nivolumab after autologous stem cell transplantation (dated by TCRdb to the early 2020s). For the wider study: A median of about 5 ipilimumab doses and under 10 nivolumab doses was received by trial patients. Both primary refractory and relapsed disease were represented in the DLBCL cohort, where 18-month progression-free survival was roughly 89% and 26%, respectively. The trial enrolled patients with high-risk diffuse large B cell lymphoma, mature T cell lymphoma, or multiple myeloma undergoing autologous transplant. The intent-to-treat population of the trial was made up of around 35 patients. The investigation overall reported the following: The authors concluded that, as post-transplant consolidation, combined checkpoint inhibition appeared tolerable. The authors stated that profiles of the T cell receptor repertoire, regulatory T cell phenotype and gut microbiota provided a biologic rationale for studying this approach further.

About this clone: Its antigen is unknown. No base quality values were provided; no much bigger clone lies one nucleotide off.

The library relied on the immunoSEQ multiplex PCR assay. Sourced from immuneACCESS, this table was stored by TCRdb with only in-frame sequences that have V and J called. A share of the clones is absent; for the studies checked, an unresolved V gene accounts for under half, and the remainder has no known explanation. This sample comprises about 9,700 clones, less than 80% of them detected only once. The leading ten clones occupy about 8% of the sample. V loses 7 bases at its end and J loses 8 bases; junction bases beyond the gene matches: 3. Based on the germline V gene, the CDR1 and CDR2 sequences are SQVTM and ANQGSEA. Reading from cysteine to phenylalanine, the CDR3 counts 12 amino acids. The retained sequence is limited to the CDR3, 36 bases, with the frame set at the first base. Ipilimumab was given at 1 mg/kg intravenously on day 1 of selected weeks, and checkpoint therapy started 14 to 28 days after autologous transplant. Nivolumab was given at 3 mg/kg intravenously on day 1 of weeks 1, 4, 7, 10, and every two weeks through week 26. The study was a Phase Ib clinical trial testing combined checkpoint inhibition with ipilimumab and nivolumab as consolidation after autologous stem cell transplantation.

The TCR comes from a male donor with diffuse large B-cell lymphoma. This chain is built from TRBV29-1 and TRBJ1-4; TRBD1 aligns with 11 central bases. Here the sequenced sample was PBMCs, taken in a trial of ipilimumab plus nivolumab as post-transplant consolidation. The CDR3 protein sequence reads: CSGGQGGEKLFF. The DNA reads TGCAGCGGGGGACAGGGGGGAGAAAAACTGTTTTTT.